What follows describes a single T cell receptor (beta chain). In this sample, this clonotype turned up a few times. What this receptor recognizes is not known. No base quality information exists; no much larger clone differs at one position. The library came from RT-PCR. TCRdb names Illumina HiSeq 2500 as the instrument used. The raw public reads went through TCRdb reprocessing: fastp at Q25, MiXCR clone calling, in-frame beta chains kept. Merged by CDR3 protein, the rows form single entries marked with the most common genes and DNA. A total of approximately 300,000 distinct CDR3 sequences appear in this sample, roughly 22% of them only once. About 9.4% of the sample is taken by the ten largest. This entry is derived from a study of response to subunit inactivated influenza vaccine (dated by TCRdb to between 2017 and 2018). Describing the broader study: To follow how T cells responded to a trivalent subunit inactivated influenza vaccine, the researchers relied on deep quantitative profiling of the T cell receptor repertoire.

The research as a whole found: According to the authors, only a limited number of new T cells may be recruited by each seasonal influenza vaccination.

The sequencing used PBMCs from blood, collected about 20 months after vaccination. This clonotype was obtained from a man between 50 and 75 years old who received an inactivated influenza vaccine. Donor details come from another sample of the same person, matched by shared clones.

The DNA sequence follows: TGTGCCAGCAGCCGATTGGAGGACACCCACTACGAGCAGTACTTC. This translates into CASSRLEDTHYEQYF. This chain is built from TRBV14 and TRBJ2-7; the D gene is perhaps TRBD1 or TRBD2, as each covers 5 bases. Reading from cysteine to phenylalanine, the CDR3 counts 15 amino acids. Only CDR3 DNA is held: 45 bases, read in frame from base 1. V is cut by 4 bases and J by 3 bases, and the space between the germline ends is 16 bases. Reading the germline V gene gives CDR1 SGHDN and CDR2 FVKESK.